The 3 T cell receptor beta chains below all came from one sample that was sequenced in a study of graft-versus-host responses after intestinal transplantation. For these receptors, no antigen is known. TCRdb's table, derived via immunoSEQ multiplex PCR, lists solely in-frame clones and lacks some. The sample contains approximately 76,000 clones, around 82% of which appear only once. The sequencing here drew on unstimulated CD4+ T cells sorted from spleen or lymph node cells, taken before transplant. Every receptor here comes from a human donor who was the organ donor for an intestinal transplant.

The chain uses TRBV19 and TRBJ1-5; D gene uncertain. The CDR3 is 16 residues long. CDR1 is LNHDA and CDR2 is SQIVND in the germline V gene (reference sequence). V was clipped by 3 bases and J by 2 bases, with 14 bases between them. CDR3 sequence reads: CASSIFRGTGNQPQHF. The CDR3, as DNA: TGTGCCAGTAGTATCTTTCGGGGTACGGGCAATCAGCCCCAGCATTTT.

The V call is TRBV28, the J call TRBJ2-1; TRBD1 might be the D (6 bases). The V and J ends lost 6 bases and 7 bases respectively, with 19 bases between them. Germline CDR1 reads MDHEN; CDR2 reads SYDVKM. This CDR3 has 15 amino acids. The CDR3 DNA follows: TGTGCCAGCAGCCGTGCGGGTAGCGACAGGAATGAGCAGTTCTTC. Amino acids: CASSRAGSDRNEQFF.

The chain employs TRBV2 and TRBJ1-1, with D possibly matching TRBD1 (6 bases). The V end lost 6 bases, the J end lost 8 bases, and 16 bases lay between the germline ends. Per the germline V gene, CDR1 is SNHLY and CDR2 is FYNNEI. The length of the CDR3 is 13 residues. The CDR3 sequence: CASRGRGRKEAFF. In DNA, the CDR3 is TGTGCCAGCAGGGGCAGGGGCCGGAAAGAAGCTTTCTTT.